The 25 T cell receptor beta chains given below trace back to one sample, sequenced in a study of blood T cell repertoires in COVID-19. Sequencing was performed with immunoSEQ multiplex PCR; in TCRdb, only in-frame clones are kept and a portion is missing. The data show approximately 260,000 clones, around 90% seen once. Source material: peripheral blood. These receptors were collected from a woman aged 40 to 55 with acute or convalescent COVID-19.

The gene calls are TRBV27 and TRBJ1-2, with unresolved D. From germline, CDR1 is MNHEY and CDR2 SMNVEV (reference sequence). Trimming left V 0 bases short and J 8 bases short, with 13 bases between. This CDR3 region has 14 residues. The CDR3 protein is CASSLSGQVGGYTF. The CDR3, as DNA: TGTGCCAGCAGTTTATCGGGCCAGGTCGGCGGCTACACCTTC.

The rearrangement links TRBV6-5 to TRBJ1-1, with 8 bases fitting TRBD1. The CDR3 totals 13 residues. J was trimmed by 7 bases and V by 4 bases; bases with no gene match: 5. The germline V gene has CDR1 MNHEY and CDR2 SVGAGI. The CDR3 loop reads CASSWTGNDEAFF. The CDR3 DNA reads TGTGCCAGCAGTTGGACAGGGAACGATGAAGCTTTCTTT.

This clone has just one count. The V and J genes are TRBV27 and TRBJ2-1; D possibly corresponds to TRBD2 (6 bases). Germline-derived CDR1 and CDR2 are MNHEY and SMNVEV (reference sequence). Trimming cost V 5 bases and J 1 base, with 12 bases left between them. The CDR3 contains 15 residues. CDR3 bases: TGTGCCAGCAGTCTGGGAGGAGGGTCCTACAATGAGCAGTTCTTC. It specifies CASSLGGGSYNEQFF.

The chain recombines TRBV19 with TRBJ1-1, with 10 bases aligning to TRBD1. V lost 4 bases to trimming and J lost 11 bases; unmatched junction nucleotides: 13. Germline V gene lookup returns CDR1 LNHDA and CDR2 SQIVND (reference sequence). The CDR3 covers 15 residues. The CDR3 sequence is CASSRVTGTGAYAFF. The CDR3 region has the DNA TGTGCCAGTAGTAGGGTTACCGGGACAGGGGCCTACGCTTTCTTT.

This chain joins TRBV11-2 and TRBJ1-6; a possible D gene is TRBD1 (6 bases). Germline lookup yields CDR1 SGHAT and CDR2 FQNNGV. Deletions cut 3 bases from V and 8 bases from J, with 8 bases between. The CDR3 sequence is 13 residues long. CDR3 in DNA: TGTGCCAGCAGCTTTAACAGGGATTCACCCCTCCACTTT. This sequence encodes CASSFNRDSPLHF.

To note about this clone: The CDR3 end shows no conserved phenylalanine or tryptophan, and so a read error is likely. No DNA is shown, since the ends of the CDR3 on it are uncertain; the CDR3 is the one TCRdb lists. This chain's CDR3 is CASSWGGGYG. The chain is built from TRBV5-1 and TRBJ2-7; the DNA was not compared with TRBD2, the D call given in the table. With termini counted, the CDR3 has 10 amino acids. CDR1 is SGHRS and CDR2 is YFSETQ in the germline V gene.

The chain couples TRBV18 to TRBJ2-1; 11 positions agree with TRBD1. CDR1 is KGHSH and CDR2 is LQKENI in the germline V gene. The CDR3 loop spans 16 amino acids. Trimming took 4 bases from V and 1 from J; bases not matched to a gene: 3. The CDR3 is CASSRGTGGSYNEQFF. In nucleotides, the CDR3 is TGTGCCAGCTCACGGGGGACAGGGGGGTCCTACAATGAGCAGTTCTTC.

This sequence joins TRBV7-9 and TRBJ2-7; possibly TRBD1 for D (5 bases). V gave up 1 base and J gave up 4 bases, with 11 bases separating them. CDR1 is SEHNR, CDR2 FQNEAQ, per germline (reference sequence). The CDR3 runs 14 residues. The CDR3 sequence is CASSLDARTYEQYV. In DNA form, the CDR3 reads TGTGCCAGCAGCTTAGACGCGCGGACATACGAGCAGTACGTC.

V gene TRBV5-6 combines with J gene TRBJ1-5, with D possibly TRBD1 on 5 matching bases. Trimming took off 1 base at V and 2 bases at J, with 7 bases between the two ends. The CDR3 has 14 amino acids. Germline lookup yields CDR1 SGHDT and CDR2 YYEEEE. In DNA, the CDR3 is TGTGCCAGCAGCTTGTTACAGGGCAATCAGCCCCAGCATTTT. The encoded protein is CASSLLQGNQPQHF.

The chain is built from TRBV20-1 and TRBJ1-2; no firm D call. The CDR3 totals 11 residues. Trimming took off 1 base at V and 6 bases at J, with 6 bases between the two ends. Germline CDR1 and CDR2: DFQATT and SNEGSKA (reference sequence). CDR3 nucleotides: TGCAGTGCTAGAGGGAGGAATGGCTACACCTTC. This gives the protein CSARGRNGYTF.

The chain links TRBV19 to TRBJ1-6; 8 bases map to TRBD1. The germline CDR1 and CDR2 sequences are LNHDA and SQIVND (reference sequence). V gave up 1 base and J gave up 7 bases; unmatched junction bases: 3. This CDR3 has 15 residues. The chain's CDR3 is CASSIGQGANSPLHF. For the CDR3, the DNA is TGTGCCAGTAGTATAGGGCAGGGGGCAAATTCACCCCTCCACTTT.

V and J are TRBV19 and TRBJ1-2; a weak D match, TRBD1 (6 bases). CDR3 size: 15 residues. CDR1 is LNHDA, CDR2 SQIVND, per germline (reference sequence). Trimming took 8 bases from V and 2 from J, leaving 18 bases between them. Here the CDR3 reads CASGGTGTFNYGYTF. CDR3 sequence (DNA): TGTGCCAGTGGGGGAACAGGGACCTTCAACTATGGCTACACCTTC.

The genes are TRBV19 and TRBJ2-4, with D maybe TRBD2 (6 bases). CDR3 length equals 17 residues. Trimming removed 1 base at V and 0 bases at J, with 13 bases between. Germline V gene lookup returns CDR1 LNHDA and CDR2 SQIVND (reference sequence). The chain's CDR3 is CASSIAETRIAKNIQYF. In DNA form, the CDR3 reads TGTGCCAGTAGTATAGCCGAGACTAGAATAGCCAAAAACATTCAGTACTTC.

In nucleotides, the CDR3 is TGCGCCAGCAGCTTGGCTCCGGGACACCGGACGGGGTGGAACACTGAAGCTTTCTTT. Amino acid sequence: CASSLAPGHRTGWNTEAFF. This rearrangement joins TRBV5-1 to TRBJ1-1, with D possibly matching TRBD1 (6 bases). This CDR3 has 19 residues. CDR1 and CDR2 (germline): SGHRS, YFSETQ. V lost 0 bases to trimming and J lost 1 base, with 22 bases between them.

The gene calls are TRBV5-1 and TRBJ1-1; 8 nucleotides match TRBD1. The V gene end was trimmed by 6 bases and the J gene end by 0 bases; junction bases not matched to a gene: 4. There are 14 residues in the CDR3. The germline V gene encodes CDR1 SGHRS and CDR2 YFSETQ. CDR3 amino acids: CASTRTGLNTEAFF. In DNA form, the CDR3 reads TGCGCCAGCACCCGGACAGGGTTGAACACTGAAGCTTTCTTT.

This chain links TRBV25-1 with TRBJ1-2; perhaps TRBD1 as D (5 bases). The CDR3 is 14 amino acids. Trimming shortened V by 0 bases and J by 7 bases, and 12 bases separated the two germline ends. Germline V gives CDR1 MGHDK, CDR2 SYGVNS. DNA for the CDR3: TGTGCCAGCAGTGAATATGGGGCCAGGCGTGGCTACACCTTC. Encoded protein: CASSEYGARRGYTF.

The chain employs TRBV19 and TRBJ2-3; maybe TRBD2 (5 bases). Germline-derived CDR1 and CDR2 are LNHDA and SQIVND (reference sequence). This CDR3 spans 19 amino acids. Trimming took off 2 bases at V and 0 bases at J, with 21 bases between the two ends. CDR3 amino acids: CASSINPWRAPASTDTQYF. Written as DNA, the CDR3 is TGTGCCAGTAGTATAAACCCATGGCGGGCGCCCGCAAGCACAGATACGCAGTATTTT.

The gene calls are TRBV6-5 and TRBJ1-2, with TRBD1 as a possible D gene (6 bases). The germline V gene has CDR1 MNHEY and CDR2 SVGAGI. Trimming took off 6 bases at V and 4 bases at J, with 15 bases between the two ends. The CDR3 contains 14 residues. The CDR3 DNA is TGTGCCAGCAGAGTGACAGGTTCGGGCTATGGCTACACCTTC. Protein: CASRVTGSGYGYTF.

This chain joins TRBV6-5 and TRBJ1-6, with D maybe TRBD1 (5 bases). CDR3 length: 15 amino acids. The V gene's germline CDR1 is MNHEY and CDR2 SVGAGI. Deletions cut 5 bases from V and 3 bases from J, with 11 bases between. The CDR3 loop is CASSTGTDYNSPLHF. CDR3 sequence (DNA): TGTGCCAGCAGTACCGGGACTGACTATAATTCACCCCTCCACTTT.

This chain joins TRBV11-2 and TRBJ1-1; D gene uncertain. The CDR3 sequence is 16 residues long. Germline V gene lookup returns CDR1 SGHAT and CDR2 FQNNGV. V was trimmed by 5 bases and J by 1 base, leaving 17 bases between them. The CDR3 nucleotides are TGTGCCAGCAGCCCCCCCCCGGGAAGGTCGAACACTGAAGCTTTCTTT. Its translation: CASSPPPGRSNTEAFF. Full variable domain (missing parts from reference TRBV11-2 and TRBJ1-1): EAGVAQSPRYKIIEKRQSVAFWCNPISGHATLYWYQQILGQGPKLLIQFQNNGVVDDSQLPKDRFSAERLKGVDSTLKIQPAKLEDSAVYLCASSPPPGRSNTEAFFGQGTRLTVV.

This clone was found once. The V call is TRBV5-1, the J call TRBJ2-3; TRBD2 aligns across 10 bases. The CDR3 contains 14 residues. Germline lookup yields CDR1 SGHRS and CDR2 YFSETQ. Trimming at V came to 4 bases and at J to 5 bases, leaving 4 bases not matched to a gene. The CDR3 is CASSPAGGQDTQYF. In DNA form, the CDR3 reads TGCGCCAGCAGCCCAGCGGGGGGGCAAGATACGCAGTATTTT. The whole variable domain, filled in from reference TRBV5-1 and TRBJ2-3, reads KAGVTQTPRYLIKTRGQQVTLSCSPISGHRSVSWYQQTPGQGLQFLFEYFSETQRNKGNFPGRFSGRQFSNSRSEMNVSTLELGDSALYLCASSPAGGQDTQYFGPGTRLTVL.

The chain links TRBV10-3 to TRBJ1-2; D may be TRBD1 (6 bases). The CDR3 spans 16 residues. The ends were cut back, 10 bases at V and 1 base at J, with 22 bases in the middle. Per the germline V gene, CDR1 is ENHRY and CDR2 is SYGVKD. The chain's CDR3 is CATQRDTLTGNYGYTF. As DNA, the CDR3 is TGTGCCACCCAACGGGACACCCTAACGGGTAACTATGGCTACACCTTC.

This clone has only one observation. The CDR3 DNA follows: TGTGCCAGCAGCTTAGGTCAAATGAGCGATACTGACAAAAACATTCAGTACTTC. This codes for CASSLGQMSDTDKNIQYF. The genes are TRBV11-2 and TRBJ2-4, with unresolved D. This CDR3 has 18 residues. The germline V gene encodes CDR1 SGHAT and CDR2 FQNNGV. The V gene lost 1 base and the J gene lost 3 bases, with 19 bases spanning the gap.

The genes are TRBV10-3 and TRBJ2-5; D is unclear. From germline, CDR1 is ENHRY and CDR2 SYGVKD. The CDR3 is made up of 12 amino acids. V was pared by 5 bases and J by 2 bases, with 6 bases between. CDR3: CAISINQETQYF. The CDR3 DNA reads TGTGCCATCAGTATAAATCAAGAGACCCAGTACTTC.

The V and J genes are TRBV5-1 and TRBJ1-6; D uncertain. Germline lookup yields CDR1 SGHRS and CDR2 YFSETQ. V lost 4 bases, J lost 10 bases, and 15 bases lay in between. This CDR3 is built from 14 residues. The CDR3 region has the DNA TGCGCCAGCAGCCCGGGATCCCGGCGATCACCCCTCCACTTT. It encodes CASSPGSRRSPLHF.